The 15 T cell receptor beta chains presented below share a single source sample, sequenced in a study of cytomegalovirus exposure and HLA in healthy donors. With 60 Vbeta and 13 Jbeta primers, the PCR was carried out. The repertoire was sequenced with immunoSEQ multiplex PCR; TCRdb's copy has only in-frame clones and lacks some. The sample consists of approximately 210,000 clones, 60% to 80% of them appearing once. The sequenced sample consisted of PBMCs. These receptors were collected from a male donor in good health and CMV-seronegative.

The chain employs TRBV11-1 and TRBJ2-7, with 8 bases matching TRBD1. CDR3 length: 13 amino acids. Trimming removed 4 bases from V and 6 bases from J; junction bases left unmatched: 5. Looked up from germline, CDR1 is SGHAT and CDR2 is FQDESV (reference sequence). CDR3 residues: CASSSDRASEQYF. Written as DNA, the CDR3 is TGTGCCAGCAGCTCGGACAGGGCGAGCGAGCAGTACTTC.

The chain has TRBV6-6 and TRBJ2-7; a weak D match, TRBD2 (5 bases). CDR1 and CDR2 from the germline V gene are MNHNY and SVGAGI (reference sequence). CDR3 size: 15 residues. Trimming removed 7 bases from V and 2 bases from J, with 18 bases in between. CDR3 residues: CASKRQFGVPYEQYF. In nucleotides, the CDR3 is TGTGCCAGCAAAAGACAATTCGGGGTCCCCTACGAGCAGTACTTC.

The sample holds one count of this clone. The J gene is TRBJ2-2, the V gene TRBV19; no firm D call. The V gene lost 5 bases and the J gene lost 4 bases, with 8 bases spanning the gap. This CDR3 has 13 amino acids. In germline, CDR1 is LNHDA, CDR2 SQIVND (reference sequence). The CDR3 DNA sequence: TGTGCCAGTAGTGGCGACATCACCGGGGAGCTGTTTTTT. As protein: CASSGDITGELFF.

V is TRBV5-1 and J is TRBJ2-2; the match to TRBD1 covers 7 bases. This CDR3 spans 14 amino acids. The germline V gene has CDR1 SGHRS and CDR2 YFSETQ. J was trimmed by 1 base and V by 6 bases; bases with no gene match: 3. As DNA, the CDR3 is TGCGCCAGCACGGGACAGAAGAACACCGGGGAGCTGTTTTTT. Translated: CASTGQKNTGELFF.

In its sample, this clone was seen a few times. The CDR3 here is CASSYAGRNEEPQHF. In DNA form, the CDR3 reads TGTGCCAGCAGCTATGCCGGGAGGAATGAGGAGCCCCAGCATTTT. The genes are TRBV9 and TRBJ1-5; D call uncertain. The CDR3 is 15 residues long. Germline lookup yields CDR1 SGDLS and CDR2 YYNGEE. Trimming cost V 4 bases and J 8 bases, with 19 bases left between them.

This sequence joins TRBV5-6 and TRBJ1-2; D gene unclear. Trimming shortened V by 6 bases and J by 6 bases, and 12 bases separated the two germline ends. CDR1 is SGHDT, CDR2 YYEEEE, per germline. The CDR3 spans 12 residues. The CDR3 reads CASIVSGNGYTF. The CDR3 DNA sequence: TGTGCCAGCATCGTTTCGGGGAATGGCTACACCTTC.

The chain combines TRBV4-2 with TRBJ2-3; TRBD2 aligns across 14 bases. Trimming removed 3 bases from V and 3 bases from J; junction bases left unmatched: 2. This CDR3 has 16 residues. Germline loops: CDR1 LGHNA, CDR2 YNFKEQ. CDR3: CASSQGTSGSTDTQYF. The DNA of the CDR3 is TGTGCCAGCAGCCAGGGGACTAGCGGGAGTACAGATACGCAGTATTTT.

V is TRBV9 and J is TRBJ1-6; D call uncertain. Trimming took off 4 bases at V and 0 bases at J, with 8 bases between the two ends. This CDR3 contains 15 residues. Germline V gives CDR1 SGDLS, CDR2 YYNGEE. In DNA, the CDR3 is TGTGCCAGCAGCACCACAAGCTCCTATAATTCACCCCTCCACTTT. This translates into CASSTTSSYNSPLHF.

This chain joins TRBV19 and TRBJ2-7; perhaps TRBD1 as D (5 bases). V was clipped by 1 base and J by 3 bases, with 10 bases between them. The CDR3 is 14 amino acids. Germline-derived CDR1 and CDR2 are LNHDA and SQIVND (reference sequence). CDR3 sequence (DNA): TGTGCCAGTAGTATAGGCACAGGTCTCTACGAGCAGTACTTC. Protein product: CASSIGTGLYEQYF.

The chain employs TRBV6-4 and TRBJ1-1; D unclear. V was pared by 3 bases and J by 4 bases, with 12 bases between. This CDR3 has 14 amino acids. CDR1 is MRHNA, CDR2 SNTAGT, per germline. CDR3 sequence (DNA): TGTGCCAGCAGTGATTCCTCCCGGGGCACTGAAGCTTTCTTT. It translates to CASSDSSRGTEAFF.

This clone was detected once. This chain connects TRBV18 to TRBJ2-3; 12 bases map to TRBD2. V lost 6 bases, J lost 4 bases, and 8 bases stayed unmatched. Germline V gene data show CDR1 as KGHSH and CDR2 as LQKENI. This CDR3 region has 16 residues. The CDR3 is CASSQLAGGGADTQYF. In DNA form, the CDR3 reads TGTGCCAGCTCGCAACTAGCGGGAGGTGGAGCAGATACGCAGTATTTT.

DNA of the CDR3: TGTGCCAGCAGTTACTCGAGAAAGACCCAGTACTTC. It encodes CASSYSRKTQYF. The chain joins TRBV6-6 to TRBJ2-5, with no clear D. Germline CDR1 MNHNY, CDR2 SVGAGI (reference sequence). The length of the CDR3 is 12 residues. Trimming left V 0 bases short and J 6 bases short, with 5 bases between.

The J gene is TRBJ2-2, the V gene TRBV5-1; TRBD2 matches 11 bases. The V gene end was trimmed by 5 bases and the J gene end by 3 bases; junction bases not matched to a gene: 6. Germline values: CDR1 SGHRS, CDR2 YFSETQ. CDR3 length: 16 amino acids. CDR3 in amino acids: CASSPLAGGDTGELFF. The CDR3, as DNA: TGCGCCAGCAGTCCCTTAGCGGGAGGGGACACCGGGGAGCTGTTTTTT.

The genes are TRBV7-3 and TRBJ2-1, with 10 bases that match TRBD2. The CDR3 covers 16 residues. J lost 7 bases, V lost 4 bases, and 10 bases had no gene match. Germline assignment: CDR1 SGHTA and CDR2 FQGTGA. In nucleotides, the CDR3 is TGTGCCAGCAGCTCCCCTCCGGGACTAGCGCAGAATGAGCAGTTCTTC. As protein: CASSSPPGLAQNEQFF.

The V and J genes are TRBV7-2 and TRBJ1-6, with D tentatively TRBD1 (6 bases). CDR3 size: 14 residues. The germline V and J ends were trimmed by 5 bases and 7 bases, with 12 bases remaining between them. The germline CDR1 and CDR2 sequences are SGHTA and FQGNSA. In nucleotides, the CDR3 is TGTGCCAGCAGCCGGGGGGCGAGAAATTCACCCCTCCACTTT. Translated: CASSRGARNSPLHF.